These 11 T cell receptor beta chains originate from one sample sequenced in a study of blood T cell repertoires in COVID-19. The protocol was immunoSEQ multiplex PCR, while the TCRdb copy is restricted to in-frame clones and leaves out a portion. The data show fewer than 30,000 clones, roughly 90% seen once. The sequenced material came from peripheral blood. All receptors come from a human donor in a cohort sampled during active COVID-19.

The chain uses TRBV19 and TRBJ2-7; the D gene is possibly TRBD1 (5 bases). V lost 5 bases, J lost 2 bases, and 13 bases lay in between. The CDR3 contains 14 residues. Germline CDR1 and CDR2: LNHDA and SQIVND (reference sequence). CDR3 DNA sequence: TGTGCCAGTAGTCCTCGTTGGGGCGCCTACGAGCAGTACGTC. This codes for CASSPRWGAYEQYV.

The CDR3 protein is CASSGLGALRANEQFF. DNA for the CDR3: TGTGCCAGCAGTGGCCTAGGGGCCCTCCGGGCCAATGAGCAGTTCTTC. The J gene is TRBJ2-1, the V gene TRBV2; a weak D match, TRBD1 (5 bases). The CDR3 covers 16 residues. V lost 4 bases to trimming and J lost 6 bases, with 19 bases between them. The V gene's germline CDR1 is SNHLY and CDR2 FYNNEI. Full variable domain (remainder filled in from reference TRBV2 and TRBJ2-1): EPEVTQTPSHQVTQMGQEVILRCVPISNHLYFYWYRQILGQKVEFLVSFYNNEISEKSEIFDDQFSVERPDGSNFTLKIRSTKLEDSAMYFCASSGLGALRANEQFFGPGTRLTVL.

CDR3 nucleotides: TGTGCCAGCAGCCCCGGGACAGGGTTTGGCTACACCTTC. It encodes CASSPGTGFGYTF. The chain carries TRBV14 and TRBJ1-2; 9 positions match TRBD1. The V gene end was trimmed by 4 bases and the J gene end by 7 bases; junction bases not matched to a gene: 4. Germline V gene sequence: CDR1 SGHDN, CDR2 FVKESK. The length of the CDR3 is 13 residues.

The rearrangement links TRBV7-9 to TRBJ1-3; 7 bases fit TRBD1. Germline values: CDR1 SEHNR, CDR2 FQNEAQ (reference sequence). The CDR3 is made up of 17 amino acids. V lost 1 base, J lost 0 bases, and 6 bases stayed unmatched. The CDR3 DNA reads TGTGCCAGCAGCTTAGGACAGGGATATAGCTCTGGAAACACCATATATTTT. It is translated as CASSLGQGYSSGNTIYF.

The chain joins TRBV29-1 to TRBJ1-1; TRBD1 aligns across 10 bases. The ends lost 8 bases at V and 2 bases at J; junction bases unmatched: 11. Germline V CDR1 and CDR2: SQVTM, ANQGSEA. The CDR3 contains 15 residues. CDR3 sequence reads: CSTSGTGAGNTEAFF. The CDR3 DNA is TGCAGCACCTCCGGGACAGGGGCGGGTAACACTGAAGCTTTCTTT.

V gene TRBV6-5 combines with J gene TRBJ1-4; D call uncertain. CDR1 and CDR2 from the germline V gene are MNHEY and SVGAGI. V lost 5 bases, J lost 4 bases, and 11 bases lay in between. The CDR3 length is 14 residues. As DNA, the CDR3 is TGTGCCAGCAGTCCCATGACATTTAATGAAAAACTGTTTTTT. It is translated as CASSPMTFNEKLFF.

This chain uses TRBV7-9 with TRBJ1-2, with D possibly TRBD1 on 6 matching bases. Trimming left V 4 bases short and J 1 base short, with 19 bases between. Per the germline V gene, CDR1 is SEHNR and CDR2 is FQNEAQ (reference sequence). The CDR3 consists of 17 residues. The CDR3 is CASSSKLRGTNNYGYTF. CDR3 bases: TGTGCCAGCAGCTCGAAATTGAGGGGGACGAATAACTATGGCTACACCTTC.

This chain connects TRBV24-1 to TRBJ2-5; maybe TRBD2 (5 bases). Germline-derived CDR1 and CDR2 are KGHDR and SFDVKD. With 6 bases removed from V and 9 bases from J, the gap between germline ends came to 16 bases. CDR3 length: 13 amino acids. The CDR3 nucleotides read TGTGCCACCAGTCCCAACTGGTCCGGGGCCCAGTACTTC. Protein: CATSPNWSGAQYF.

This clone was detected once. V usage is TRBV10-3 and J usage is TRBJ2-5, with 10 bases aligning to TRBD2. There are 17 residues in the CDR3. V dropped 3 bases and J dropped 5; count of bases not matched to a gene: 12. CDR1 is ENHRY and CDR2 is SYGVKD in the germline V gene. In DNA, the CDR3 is TGTGCCATCAGTGAAGCGCTAGCGGGGGCTGCCTGGGAGACCCAGTACTTC. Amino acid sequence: CAISEALAGAAWETQYF.

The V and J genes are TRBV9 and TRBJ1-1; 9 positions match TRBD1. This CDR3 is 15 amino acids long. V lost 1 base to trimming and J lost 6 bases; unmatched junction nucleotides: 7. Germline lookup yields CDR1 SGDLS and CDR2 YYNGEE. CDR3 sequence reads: CASSVPGQGVSEAFF. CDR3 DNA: TGTGCCAGCAGCGTACCGGGACAGGGTGTCTCTGAAGCTTTCTTT. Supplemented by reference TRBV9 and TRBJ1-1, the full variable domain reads DSGVTQTPKHLITATGQRVTLRCSPRSGDLSVYWYQQSLDQGLQFLIQYYNGEERAKGNILERFSAQQFPDLHSELNLSSLELGDSALYFCASSVPGQGVSEAFFGQGTRLTVV.

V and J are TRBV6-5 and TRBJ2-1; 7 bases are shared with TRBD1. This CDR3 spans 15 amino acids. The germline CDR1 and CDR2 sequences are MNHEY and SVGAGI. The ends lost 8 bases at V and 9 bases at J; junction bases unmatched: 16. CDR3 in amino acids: CASLPPRQGFREQFF. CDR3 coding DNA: TGTGCCAGCCTCCCCCCACGACAGGGTTTCCGTGAGCAGTTCTTC.